Below are 10 T cell receptor beta chains sequenced from a single sample in a study of T cells after posttransplantation cyclophosphamide. Cyclophosphamide on days +3 and +4 followed busulfan-fludarabine conditioning and a marrow graft. Profiled with immunoSEQ multiplex PCR; TCRdb holds only in-frame clones, not every one. Altogether fewer than 7,500 clones were found in the sample, and no singletons occur. Sequences were derived from PBMCs, sampled after allogeneic stem cell transplant with posttransplant cyclophosphamide. The receptors derive from a female patient between 50 and 59 years old who received an allogeneic stem cell transplant from an unrelated donor, was CMV-positive, and had acute GVHD only. Some of the T cells may derive from the graft donor.

This clone is judged medium-sized. This rearrangement joins TRBV4-1 to TRBJ1-2; D is possibly TRBD1 (6 bases). The CDR3 spans 16 residues. Germline CDR1 reads MGHRA; CDR2 reads YSYEKL. Between the trimmed V and J ends, which lost 4 bases and 2 bases, there was a span of 17 bases. Here the CDR3 reads CASSPYAGQRNYGYTF. The CDR3 region has the DNA TGCGCCAGCAGCCCCTATGCCGGACAGAGAAACTATGGCTACACCTTC.

This clone was seen many times. For the CDR3, the DNA is TGTGCCAGCAGCTTAGTCAGCGGGACTGGGGCCAACGTCCTGACTTTC. Translating gives CASSLVSGTGANVLTF. The chain has TRBV7-9 and TRBJ2-6, with 7 bases fitting TRBD2. Germline CDR1 reads SEHNR; CDR2 reads FQNEAQ (reference sequence). The V gene end was trimmed by 1 base and the J gene end by 2 bases; junction bases not matched to a gene: 2. The CDR3 spans 16 residues.

This clone was detected many times. The chain combines TRBV4-3 with TRBJ2-7, with 12 bases that match TRBD1. This CDR3 is 14 amino acids long. The trim removed 4 bases at V and 2 bases at J, leaving 0 bases unmatched. CDR1 LGHNA and CDR2 YSLEER come from the germline V gene. The CDR3 spells CASSRDRGPYEQYF. The CDR3 coding sequence is TGCGCCAGCAGCCGGGACAGGGGGCCCTACGAGCAGTACTTC.

By sample share, this clone is medium-sized. The chain uses TRBV2 and TRBJ1-5, with TRBD1 identical over 8 bases. The CDR3 extends over 13 amino acids. Germline values: CDR1 SNHLY, CDR2 FYNNEI. J gave up 5 bases and V 6 bases, and 3 bases lay outside the gene matches. In DNA form, the CDR3 reads TGTGCCAGCAGGTCGACAGGGGATCAGCCCCAGCATTTT. Its translation: CASRSTGDQPQHF. Full variable domain (missing parts from reference TRBV2 and TRBJ1-5): EPEVTQTPSHQVTQMGQEVILRCVPISNHLYFYWYRQILGQKVEFLVSFYNNEISEKSEIFDDQFSVERPDGSNFTLKIRSTKLEDSAMYFCASRSTGDQPQHFGDGTRLSIL.

The rearrangement uses TRBV21-1 and TRBJ1-2. TRBV21-1 is labeled a pseudogene. This CDR3 region has 12 residues. For the CDR3, the DNA is TGTGCCAGCAGCAAAGGAGACTATGGCTACACCTTC. This codes for CASSKGDYGYTF.

This clone ranks as medium-sized. V gene TRBV5-6 combines with J gene TRBJ1-1; D is unresolved. The CDR3 totals 11 residues. Germline loops: CDR1 SGHDT, CDR2 YYEEEE. V was pared by 6 bases and J by 10 bases, with 13 bases between. CDR3 region: CASTDRLVAFF. The CDR3 DNA is TGTGCCAGCACGGACCGACTAGTAGCTTTCTTT. Full variable domain (missing parts from reference TRBV5-6 and TRBJ1-1): DAGVTQSPTHLIKTRGQQVTLRCSPKSGHDTVSWYQQALGQGPQFIFQYYEEEERQRGNFPDRFSGHQFPNYSSELNVNALLLGDSALYLCASTDRLVAFFGQGTRLTVV.

The chain couples TRBV7-9 to TRBJ2-6; possibly TRBD1 for D (6 bases). V was trimmed by 3 bases and J by 1 base, leaving 10 bases between them. Germline values: CDR1 SEHNR, CDR2 FQNEAQ (reference sequence). The CDR3 contains 16 residues. Here the CDR3 reads CASSFDRNSGANVLTF. The CDR3 bases are TGTGCCAGCAGCTTCGACAGGAATTCTGGGGCCAACGTCCTGACTTTC.

This clone was observed a few times. V and J are TRBV2 and TRBJ2-1, with a possible D match to TRBD2 (7 bases). The length of the CDR3 is 13 residues. V was shortened by 8 bases and J by 4 bases, with 12 bases between the two germline ends. Germline-derived CDR1 and CDR2 are SNHLY and FYNNEI. The CDR3 DNA is TGTGCCAGCTCCCGGGGGGCGTACAATGAGCAGTTCTTC. Its translation: CASSRGAYNEQFF. Full variable domain (rest looked up from reference TRBV2 and TRBJ2-1): EPEVTQTPSHQVTQMGQEVILRCVPISNHLYFYWYRQILGQKVEFLVSFYNNEISEKSEIFDDQFSVERPDGSNFTLKIRSTKLEDSAMYFCASSRGAYNEQFFGPGTRLTVL.

The chain couples TRBV30 to TRBJ2-3, with no clear D. Germline V gene lookup returns CDR1 GTSNPN and CDR2 SVGIG (reference sequence). The ends were cut back, 3 bases at V and 0 bases at J, with 7 bases in the middle. There are 13 residues in the CDR3. CDR3 in amino acids: CAWRFPSTDTQYF. The CDR3 bases are TGTGCCTGGAGGTTCCCTAGCACAGATACGCAGTATTTT.

This clone was recorded at least ten times. This chain connects TRBV10-3 to TRBJ2-3; 7 positions match TRBD1. V was clipped by 8 bases and J by 8 bases; unmatched bases: 7. This CDR3 region has 12 residues. Germline V CDR1 and CDR2: ENHRY, SYGVKD. CDR3 loop: CAIGAGGSTQYF. Written as DNA, the CDR3 is TGTGCCATCGGGGCAGGGGGAAGTACGCAGTATTTT.